These 16 T cell receptor beta chains originate from one sample sequenced in a study of blood T cell repertoires in COVID-19. The method was immunoSEQ multiplex PCR; TCRdb's version includes in-frame clones alone and lacks a portion of them. The table has around 390,000 clones, approximately 87% seen once. The sample comprised PBMCs or T cells enriched from blood (not recorded which). Every receptor here comes from a woman in her 50s who had recovered from COVID-19.

This chain joins TRBV27 and TRBJ1-1; tentative D call: TRBD1 (6 bases). CDR1 is MNHEY, CDR2 SMNVEV, per germline (reference sequence). Between the trimmed V and J ends, which lost 6 bases and 2 bases, there was a span of 13 bases. The CDR3 is 14 amino acids. CDR3 DNA: TGTGCCAGCAGCGACACAGGGAGTAACACTGAAGCTTTCTTT. Its protein product is CASSDTGSNTEAFF.

The chain couples TRBV9 to TRBJ2-1; 10 bases are shared with TRBD1. V shed 3 bases, J shed 3 bases, and the junction held 3 bases outside the gene matches. CDR3 size: 15 residues. CDR1 and CDR2 (germline): SGDLS, YYNGEE. The CDR3 protein is CASSGGTGVYNEQFF. The CDR3 DNA is TGTGCCAGCAGCGGGGGGACAGGGGTCTACAATGAGCAGTTCTTC.

The chain employs TRBV7-2 and TRBJ2-7; TRBD1 aligns across 12 bases. CDR1 SGHTA and CDR2 FQGNSA come from the germline V gene. V lost 5 bases, J lost 4 bases, and 6 bases stayed unmatched. The CDR3 is 15 amino acids. CDR3 region: CASSGGQGALYEQYF. The CDR3 nucleotides are TGTGCCAGCAGCGGGGGACAGGGGGCTTTATACGAGCAGTACTTC.

In this sample, this clone turned up once. V and J are TRBV28 and TRBJ2-7; D might be TRBD2 (5 bases). There are 15 residues in the CDR3. Between the trimmed V and J ends, which lost 6 bases and 2 bases, there was a span of 17 bases. Germline V CDR1 and CDR2: MDHEN, SYDVKM. CDR3 coding DNA: TGTGCCAGCAGCGCGCGTTGGAGGTTGGCCTACGAGCAGTACTTC. Its protein product is CASSARWRLAYEQYF.

V gene TRBV15 combines with J gene TRBJ2-3, with D tentatively TRBD2 (6 bases). This CDR3 comprises 15 residues. The V and J ends lost 8 bases and 2 bases respectively, with 17 bases between them. Germline CDR1 LNHNV, CDR2 YYDKDF (reference sequence). CDR3 sequence: CATGRGLANTDTQYF. The DNA for the CDR3 is TGTGCCACCGGCCGTGGGCTAGCGAACACAGATACGCAGTATTTT.

V usage is TRBV7-2 and J usage is TRBJ2-3, with 9 positions matching TRBD2. This CDR3 contains 17 residues. Germline CDR1 is SGHTA and CDR2 is FQGNSA. The V gene end was trimmed by 1 base and the J gene end by 2 bases; junction bases not matched to a gene: 7. CDR3 region: CASSLVGLAGTTDTQYF. The DNA of the CDR3 is TGTGCCAGCAGCTTAGTAGGTCTAGCGGGGACCACAGATACGCAGTATTTT. The variable domain in full, completed from reference TRBV7-2 and TRBJ2-3, reads GAGVSQSPSNKVTEKGKDVELRCDPISGHTALYWYRQSLGQGLEFLIYFQGNSAPDKSGLPSDRFSAERTGGSVSTLTIQRTQQEDSAVYLCASSLVGLAGTTDTQYFGPGTRLTVL.

The chain carries TRBV27 and TRBJ1-1; 9 nucleotides match TRBD1. Germline V lookup: CDR1 MNHEY, CDR2 SMNVEV (reference sequence). J was trimmed by 1 base and V by 9 bases; bases with no gene match: 12. The length of the CDR3 is 16 residues. CDR3 protein: CARPPGQGSWNTEAFF. CDR3 coding DNA: TGTGCCAGGCCTCCGGGACAGGGTTCGTGGAACACTGAAGCTTTCTTT.

V and J are TRBV5-4 and TRBJ2-3; 10 nucleotides align to TRBD2. The CDR3 is 16 residues long. Germline CDR1 and CDR2: SGHNT and YYREEE (reference sequence). After removal of 3 bases from V and 1 base from J, the junction contained 5 bases not matched to a gene. The CDR3 protein is CASSSERGGGTDTQYF. Written as DNA, the CDR3 is TGTGCCAGCAGCTCAGAGCGGGGGGGAGGCACAGATACGCAGTATTTT. Full variable domain (missing parts from reference TRBV5-4 and TRBJ2-3): ETGVTQSPTHLIKTRGQQVTLRCSSQSGHNTVSWYQQALGQGPQFIFQYYREEENGRGNFPPRFSGLQFPNYSSELNVNALELDDSALYLCASSSERGGGTDTQYFGPGTRLTVL.

The V call is TRBV27, the J call TRBJ1-2; TRBD1 aligns across 8 bases. The germline gives CDR1 MNHEY, CDR2 SMNVEV (reference sequence). The length of the CDR3 is 17 residues. J lost 5 bases, V lost 3 bases, and 14 bases had no gene match. CDR3 DNA: TGTGCCAGCAGTTTCCAGCAGGGGGCTAATTTTGCGTATGGCTACACCTTC. Translating gives CASSFQQGANFAYGYTF.

The chain uses TRBV3-1 (or the pseudogene TRBV3-2) and TRBJ2-1; D is perhaps TRBD1 (5 bases). The V and J ends lost 1 base and 4 bases respectively, with 11 bases between them. Germline assignment: CDR1 LGHDT and CDR2 YNNKEL (reference sequence). The CDR3 totals 15 residues. This CDR3 is CASSQGGANYNEQFF. As DNA, the CDR3 is TGTGCCAGCAGCCAAGGGGGCGCGAATTACAATGAGCAGTTCTTC.

This chain joins TRBV29-1 and TRBJ1-1, with 11 bases matching TRBD1. Germline CDR1 SQVTM, CDR2 ANQGSEA. CDR3 length: 12 residues. Trimming at V came to 8 bases and at J to 9 bases, leaving 8 bases not matched to a gene. The CDR3 bases are TGCAGCTTTAGGACAGGGGGCAGGCAAGCTTTCTTT. Residues: CSFRTGGRQAFF.

This clone was seen more than once but under ten times. This chain connects TRBV10-3 to TRBJ1-2; maybe TRBD1 (6 bases). This CDR3 is 15 amino acids long. Trimming took 8 bases from V and 0 from J, leaving 16 bases between them. Germline assignment: CDR1 ENHRY and CDR2 SYGVKD. Here the CDR3 DNA reads TGTGCCATCCCCGCAGGGGACGTCCCTAACTATGGCTACACCTTC. Its protein is CAIPAGDVPNYGYTF.

This chain joins TRBV3-1 (or the pseudogene TRBV3-2) and TRBJ1-1; no reliable D call. CDR3 length: 14 amino acids. Germline V gene data show CDR1 as LGHDT and CDR2 as YNNKEL (reference sequence). V was clipped by 3 bases and J by 0 bases, with 8 bases between them. The CDR3 is CASSHGTMNTEAFF. CDR3 nucleotide sequence: TGTGCCAGCAGCCACGGAACTATGAACACTGAAGCTTTCTTT.

This rearrangement joins TRBV6-1 to TRBJ1-1; 7 bases match TRBD1. The J segment lost 9 bases and the V segment lost 1 base, leaving 5 bases of the junction unmatched. The CDR3 runs to 13 residues. Per germline, CDR1 MNHNS and CDR2 SASEGT. In DNA, the CDR3 is TGTGCCAGCAGTGAAGGGACAGGACTTCAAGCTTTCTTT. Translated: CASSEGTGLQAFF.

This chain joins TRBV9 and TRBJ1-4; D is unresolved. The CDR3 runs 12 residues. V lost 3 bases to trimming and J lost 6 bases, with 6 bases between them. CDR1 SGDLS and CDR2 YYNGEE come from the germline V gene. The CDR3 here is CASSAADEKLFF. CDR3 bases: TGTGCCAGCAGCGCAGCGGATGAAAAACTGTTTTTT. The whole variable domain, remainder taken from reference TRBV9 and TRBJ1-4, is DSGVTQTPKHLITATGQRVTLRCSPRSGDLSVYWYQQSLDQGLQFLIQYYNGEERAKGNILERFSAQQFPDLHSELNLSSLELGDSALYFCASSAADEKLFFGSGTQLSVL.

The genes are TRBV4-3 and TRBJ1-4, with TRBD1 identical over 8 bases. The V and J ends lost 4 bases and 12 bases, in that order; junction bases with no gene match: 13. This CDR3 comprises 15 residues. Per germline, CDR1 LGHNA and CDR2 YSLEER. CDR3 DNA: TGCGCCAGCAGCCGAATGGACAGGGAATTTTCGGAACTGTTTTTT. Its protein product is CASSRMDREFSELFF.